The 31 T cell receptor beta chains presented below share a single source sample, sequenced in a study of early stage breast cancer tumors. Profiled with immunoSEQ multiplex PCR; TCRdb holds only in-frame clones, not every one. The sample lists about 15,000 clones; about 81% were seen once. The sample was normal breast tissue next to the tumor. These receptors were taken from a person in their thirties with breast cancer.

This chain joins TRBV4-1 and TRBJ2-5; TRBD1 is a possible D gene (6 bases). Matching the DNA end better, TRBJ2-7 makes the J call doubtful. CDR1 is MGHRA and CDR2 is YSYEKL in the germline V gene. This CDR3 region has 14 residues. The CDR3 protein is CASSQGQDSYEQYF. The CDR3 DNA follows: TGCGCCAGCAGCCAAGGACAGGACTCCTACGAGCAGTACTTC.

V usage is TRBV5-1 and J usage is TRBJ1-1, with 7 bases matching TRBD1. J lost 4 bases, V lost 4 bases, and 7 bases had no gene match. Germline V gene lookup returns CDR1 SGHRS and CDR2 YFSETQ. The CDR3 is 14 residues long. CDR3 sequence: CASSQGEVGTEAFF. The CDR3 DNA follows: TGCGCCAGCAGCCAGGGGGAGGTGGGCACTGAAGCTTTCTTT.

V usage is TRBV10-2 and J usage is TRBJ2-7; D unresolved. Germline V gene lookup returns CDR1 WSHSY and CDR2 SAAADI. Trimming took off 0 bases at V and 4 bases at J, with 10 bases between the two ends. This CDR3 has 14 amino acids. CDR3: CASSESGPGYEQYF. CDR3 nucleotides: TGCGCCAGCAGTGAGTCAGGGCCAGGTTACGAGCAGTACTTC.

The genes are TRBV7-2 and TRBJ1-3, with D possibly TRBD1 on 5 matching bases. V dropped 4 bases and J dropped 6 bases, with 7 bases sitting between them. Germline V CDR1 and CDR2: SGHTA, FQGNSA. The CDR3 is made up of 12 amino acids. The CDR3 here is CASSWDPNTIYF. As DNA, the CDR3 is TGTGCCAGCAGCTGGGACCCAAACACCATATATTTT.

CDR3 in DNA: TGTGCCAGCAGTTTTGCTGTGGGCAGGGAGGACGAGCAGTACTTC. Protein product: CASSFAVGREDEQYF. The J gene is TRBJ2-7, the V gene TRBV27, with D possibly matching TRBD2 (6 bases). CDR3 length equals 15 residues. Germline lookup yields CDR1 MNHEY and CDR2 SMNVEV (reference sequence). Trimming shortened V by 3 bases and J by 5 bases, and 17 bases separated the two germline ends.

The chain recombines TRBV6-5 with TRBJ2-7; possibly TRBD1 for D (6 bases). Trimming stripped 2 bases from V and 2 bases from J, with 13 bases between. This CDR3 has 15 residues. Germline V gene data show CDR1 as MNHEY and CDR2 as SVGAGI. The CDR3 is CASSYLGQTTYEQYF. The CDR3, as DNA: TGTGCCAGCAGTTACCTCGGACAGACGACCTACGAGCAGTACTTC.

The J gene is TRBJ2-7, the V gene TRBV5-6; 11 nucleotides line up with TRBD2. This CDR3 is 15 amino acids long. Germline loops: CDR1 SGHDT, CDR2 YYEEEE. V shed 2 bases and J 2 bases; nucleotides not matched to a gene: 3. The DNA for the CDR3 is TGTGCCAGCAGCTTAGGGACTAGCGGACCCTACGAGCAGTACTTC. Translated: CASSLGTSGPYEQYF.

The V and J genes are TRBV5-1 and TRBJ2-3; D not resolved. Germline lookup yields CDR1 SGHRS and CDR2 YFSETQ. V was pared by 0 bases and J by 1 base, with 15 bases between. The CDR3 sequence is 17 residues long. CDR3 loop: CASSLVGGVLGTDTQYF. Written as DNA, the CDR3 is TGCGCCAGCAGCTTGGTTGGTGGGGTACTTGGCACAGATACGCAGTATTTT.

This clone has only a few counts. The chain joins TRBV4-2 to TRBJ2-7; 8 bases are a match to TRBD2. After removal of 0 bases from V and 6 bases from J, the junction contained 7 bases not matched to a gene. There are 15 residues in the CDR3. CDR1 and CDR2 from the germline V gene are LGHNA and YNFKEQ. This CDR3 is CASSQEWTSRSEQYF. CDR3 bases: TGTGCCAGCAGCCAAGAATGGACTAGCAGGAGCGAGCAGTACTTC.

This clone occurred a few times. The rearrangement joins TRBV2 to TRBJ2-1, with D hard to call. Germline lookup yields CDR1 SNHLY and CDR2 FYNNEI. V shed 2 bases and J shed 15 bases, with 11 bases lying between them. The CDR3 spans 11 residues. CDR3: CASSEWAATFF. DNA for the CDR3: TGTGCCAGCAGTGAATGGGCCGCGACGTTCTTC.

This clone was seen just once. CDR3 DNA sequence: TGCGCCAGCAGCCAAGGCGGGACACTTAACTATGGCTACACCTTC. Translation gives CASSQGGTLNYGYTF. The chain uses TRBV4-1 and TRBJ1-2, with a weak D call TRBD1 (6 bases). The V end was cut by 1 base, the J end by 1 base, with 10 bases between. This CDR3 has 15 residues. CDR1 and CDR2 (germline): MGHRA, YSYEKL.

In its sample, this clone was seen once. The V gene is TRBV7-8, the J gene TRBJ1-5; 7 bases are shared with TRBD1. Germline values: CDR1 SGHVS, CDR2 FQNEAQ. CDR3 length equals 14 residues. J was trimmed by 5 bases and V by 5 bases; bases with no gene match: 6. CDR3 nucleotides: TGTGCCAGCAGCCCTCGACAGGGATATCAGCCCCAGCATTTT. Encoded protein: CASSPRQGYQPQHF. Supplemented by reference TRBV7-8 and TRBJ1-5, the full variable domain reads GAGVSQSPRYKVAKRGQDVALRCDPISGHVSLFWYQQALGQGPEFLTYFQNEAQLDKSGLPSDRFFAERPEGSVSTLKIQRTQQEDSAVYLCASSPRQGYQPQHFGDGTRLSIL.

The V and J genes are TRBV7-2 and TRBJ2-7; D is ambiguous. CDR1 is SGHTA, CDR2 FQGNSA, per germline. There are 12 residues in the CDR3. The V end was cut by 4 bases, the J end by 3 bases, with 7 bases between. In DNA, the CDR3 is TGTGCCAGCAGCTCGGACGTCTACGAGCAGTACTTC. Translated: CASSSDVYEQYF.

This chain joins TRBV4-3 and TRBJ2-7, with 9 bases lining up with TRBD2. This CDR3 has 18 amino acids. Per germline, CDR1 LGHNA and CDR2 YSLEER. Trimming took 0 bases from V and 2 from J; bases not matched to a gene: 11. The CDR3 bases are TGCGCCAGCAGCCAAGAACATACTAGCGGGCTCCTCCCCTACGAGCAGTACTTC. Protein product: CASSQEHTSGLLPYEQYF.

The rearrangement uses TRBV6-5 and TRBJ2-2, with D possibly being TRBD2 (5 bases). The CDR3 spans 13 residues. CDR1 is MNHEY, CDR2 SVGAGI, per germline. V lost 5 bases to trimming and J lost 6 bases, with 10 bases between them. The CDR3 reads CASSALVPGELFF. The CDR3 DNA reads as TGTGCCAGCAGTGCACTAGTTCCCGGGGAGCTGTTTTTT.

This chain connects TRBV30 to TRBJ2-3; TRBD2 agrees at 11 bases. This CDR3 has 16 amino acids. J was trimmed by 0 bases and V by 2 bases; bases with no gene match: 4. Germline V gene data show CDR1 as GTSNPN and CDR2 as SVGIG (reference sequence). CDR3 protein: CAWSLGLAASTDTQYF. The CDR3, as DNA: TGTGCCTGGAGTTTGGGACTAGCGGCTAGCACAGATACGCAGTATTTT.

J is TRBJ2-3 and V is TRBV18, with 7 bases lining up with TRBD2. Germline V gene lookup returns CDR1 KGHSH and CDR2 LQKENI. Trimming took 1 base from V and 4 from J; bases not matched to a gene: 5. This CDR3 comprises 15 residues. This CDR3 is CASSPREGRADTQYF. The CDR3 region has the DNA TGTGCCAGCTCACCACGGGAGGGCCGTGCAGATACGCAGTATTTT.

The rearrangement uses TRBV7-2 and TRBJ1-4; 7 bases align to TRBD1. The CDR3 totals 14 residues. V was clipped by 6 bases and J by 5 bases; unmatched bases: 6. Germline CDR1 SGHTA, CDR2 FQGNSA. CDR3 DNA: TGTGCCAGCAGAGCAGACAGGGTGAATGAAAAACTGTTTTTT. This encodes CASRADRVNEKLFF.

This sequence joins TRBV27 and TRBJ2-7, with D hard to call. Germline V lookup: CDR1 MNHEY, CDR2 SMNVEV (reference sequence). Trimming stripped 2 bases from V and 2 bases from J, with 7 bases between. The CDR3 sequence is 13 residues long. The DNA for the CDR3 is TGTGCCAGCAGTTTAGGGGTAGCCTACGAGCAGTACTTC. This translates into CASSLGVAYEQYF.

The chain combines TRBV5-1 with TRBJ2-6; D unresolved. Germline loops: CDR1 SGHRS, CDR2 YFSETQ. The CDR3 is made up of 17 amino acids. Trimming took 1 base from V and 0 from J, leaving 11 bases between them. CDR3 residues: CASSLSDPSSGANVLTF. CDR3 nucleotide sequence: TGCGCCAGCAGCTTGTCGGACCCTAGCTCTGGGGCCAACGTCCTGACTTTC.

The chain carries TRBV7-2 and TRBJ2-1; 8 bases are shared with TRBD2. With V trimmed by 2 bases and J by 9 bases, 9 bases remained unmatched. The length of the CDR3 is 15 residues. Germline V gives CDR1 SGHTA, CDR2 FQGNSA. This chain's CDR3 is CASSLTGLVEGEQFF. The CDR3 nucleotides read TGTGCCAGCAGCTTAACGGGACTAGTCGAAGGTGAGCAGTTCTTC.

The chain couples TRBV7-9 to TRBJ1-4; TRBD1 might be the D (5 bases). Between the trimmed V and J ends, which lost 4 bases and 0 bases, there was a span of 12 bases. Germline V gives CDR1 SEHNR, CDR2 FQNEAQ (reference sequence). There are 16 residues in the CDR3. DNA for the CDR3: TGTGCCAGCAGCTGGGGACGTACCGCAACTAATGAAAAACTGTTTTTT. Protein sequence: CASSWGRTATNEKLFF.

J is TRBJ1-2 and V is TRBV6-6; D remains unclear. Per the germline V gene, CDR1 is MNHNY and CDR2 is SVGAGI (reference sequence). With 10 bases removed from V and 7 bases from J, the gap between germline ends came to 16 bases. The CDR3 length is 12 residues. CDR3: CATTVGSSGYTF. CDR3 DNA sequence: TGTGCCACCACAGTGGGGTCAAGTGGCTACACCTTC.

The V gene is TRBV5-8, the J gene TRBJ2-1; TRBD2 agrees at 12 bases. The J segment lost 3 bases and the V segment lost 5 bases, leaving 3 bases of the junction unmatched. CDR3 length equals 15 residues. Germline V gene lookup returns CDR1 SGHTS and CDR2 YDEGEE. CDR3 sequence (DNA): TGTGCCAGCAGTCGGACTAGCGGGATCTACAATGAGCAGTTCTTC. Protein sequence: CASSRTSGIYNEQFF.

The chain carries TRBV6-1 and TRBJ2-6; D is unclear. V gave up 3 bases and J gave up 0 bases, with 6 bases separating them. The CDR3 is made up of 15 amino acids. Germline loops: CDR1 MNHNS, CDR2 SASEGT. The CDR3 protein is CASSETSSGANVLTF. Written as DNA, the CDR3 is TGTGCCAGCAGTGAGACCAGCTCTGGGGCCAACGTCCTGACTTTC.

This sequence joins TRBV2 and TRBJ1-2, with 8 bases lining up with TRBD1. The CDR3 contains 14 residues. Germline V lookup: CDR1 SNHLY, CDR2 FYNNEI. Trimming removed 3 bases from V and 5 bases from J; junction bases left unmatched: 5. Here the CDR3 DNA reads TGTGCCAGCAGTGACCCGACAGGGGCTTATGGCTACACCTTC. As protein: CASSDPTGAYGYTF.

The V and J genes are TRBV5-1 and TRBJ2-1, with D possibly called TRBD1 or TRBD2 (5 bases each). CDR1 and CDR2 (germline): SGHRS, YFSETQ. The V gene lost 5 bases and the J gene lost 3 bases, with 9 bases spanning the gap. This CDR3 is built from 13 residues. CDR3 in DNA: TGCGCCAGCAGAAGGGACGGCTACAATGAGCAGTTCTTC. Residues: CASRRDGYNEQFF.

V is TRBV6-6 and J is TRBJ1-5, with D uncertain. The V gene's germline CDR1 is MNHNY and CDR2 SVGAGI (reference sequence). This CDR3 has 15 amino acids. V was trimmed by 6 bases and J by 1 base, leaving 13 bases between them. The CDR3 region is CASSRDGGSNQPQHF. The CDR3 DNA reads as TGTGCCAGCAGCCGTGATGGAGGGAGCAATCAGCCCCAGCATTTT.

The chain combines TRBV27 with TRBJ2-3; no reliable D call. This CDR3 contains 17 residues. CDR1 is MNHEY and CDR2 is SMNVEV in the germline V gene (reference sequence). The V and J ends lost 4 bases and 0 bases respectively, with 17 bases between them. CDR3: CASSYTHGGLSTDTQYF. DNA of the CDR3: TGTGCCAGCAGTTATACCCACGGCGGCCTAAGCACAGATACGCAGTATTTT.

This chain links TRBV13 with TRBJ2-1; D possibly matches TRBD1 or TRBD2 (5 bases each). The germline V and J ends were trimmed by 5 bases and 16 bases, with 30 bases remaining between them. This CDR3 spans 16 amino acids. Germline CDR1 PRHDT, CDR2 FYEKMQ (reference sequence). This CDR3 reads CASSPGWTEGESIKFF. In nucleotides, the CDR3 is TGTGCCAGCAGCCCAGGGTGGACTGAGGGTGAATCTATCAAATTCTTC.

CDR3 protein: CASSLESGQKYF. In DNA form, the CDR3 reads TGTGCCAGCAGCTTAGAATCTGGACAAAAGTACTTC. V usage is TRBV7-6 and J usage is TRBJ2-7; D is perhaps TRBD1 (5 bases). CDR3 length equals 12 residues. Germline lookup yields CDR1 SGHVS and CDR2 FNYEAQ. The ends were cut back, 1 base at V and 11 bases at J, with 12 bases in the middle.